A single sample is the source of the 5 T cell receptor beta chains below, sequenced in a study of early T cells in non-severe SARS-CoV-2 infection. TCRdb itself ran the 5' RACE reads through MiXCR, one entry per CDR3 protein. The sample has tens of thousands of distinct CDR3 sequences, approximately 15% seen once. The specimen sequenced was whole blood. These TCRs come from an adult who was a healthcare worker with PCR-confirmed SARS-CoV-2 infection or an uninfected control (not recorded which).

This clonotype was picked up a small number of times. The rearrangement joins TRBV29-1 to TRBJ1-1; D not certain. This CDR3 spans 13 amino acids. Trimming shortened V by 4 bases and J by 5 bases, and 14 bases separated the two germline ends. Germline CDR1 and CDR2: SQVTM and ANQGSEA. CDR3 DNA sequence: TGCAGCGTTGGTCATTCTCCGGGGACTGAAGCTTTCTTT. It specifies CSVGHSPGTEAFF.

This clonotype was observed a handful of times. This rearrangement joins TRBV28 to TRBJ1-2; D is unresolved. Germline lookup yields CDR1 MDHEN and CDR2 SYDVKM. This CDR3 is 15 amino acids long. Trimming stripped 6 bases from V and 8 bases from J, with 22 bases between. This CDR3 is CASRSVLTGRMGYTF. The CDR3, as DNA: TGTGCCAGCAGGTCGGTTCTAACGGGCAGAATGGGCTACACCTTC.

V usage is TRBV19 and J usage is TRBJ2-5, with no clear D. CDR3 length equals 14 residues. Germline CDR1 LNHDA, CDR2 SQIVND (reference sequence). Trimming took off 7 bases at V and 2 bases at J, with 14 bases between the two ends. The CDR3 sequence: CASTPPSGQETQYF. CDR3 coding DNA: TGTGCCAGTACCCCACCTTCCGGGCAAGAGACCCAGTACTTC.

This clonotype was detected only a few times. The chain uses TRBV12-3 or TRBV12-4 and TRBJ1-4, with 8 bases fitting TRBD1. The CDR3 contains 16 residues. With V trimmed by 7 bases and J by 3 bases, 10 bases remained unmatched. The CDR3 loop is CASIGQGRVANEKLFF. As DNA, the CDR3 is TGTGCCAGCATCGGACAGGGAAGAGTGGCTAATGAAAAACTGTTTTTT.

This clonotype was seen at least ten times. The rearrangement joins TRBV11-2 to TRBJ1-6; possibly TRBD1 for D (6 bases). CDR3 size: 14 residues. The V end was cut by 1 base, the J end by 7 bases, with 8 bases between. Germline assignment: CDR1 SGHAT and CDR2 FQNNGV. The CDR3 loop is CASSLGTANSPLHF. CDR3 sequence (DNA): TGTGCCAGCAGCTTAGGGACAGCCAATTCACCCCTCCACTTT.